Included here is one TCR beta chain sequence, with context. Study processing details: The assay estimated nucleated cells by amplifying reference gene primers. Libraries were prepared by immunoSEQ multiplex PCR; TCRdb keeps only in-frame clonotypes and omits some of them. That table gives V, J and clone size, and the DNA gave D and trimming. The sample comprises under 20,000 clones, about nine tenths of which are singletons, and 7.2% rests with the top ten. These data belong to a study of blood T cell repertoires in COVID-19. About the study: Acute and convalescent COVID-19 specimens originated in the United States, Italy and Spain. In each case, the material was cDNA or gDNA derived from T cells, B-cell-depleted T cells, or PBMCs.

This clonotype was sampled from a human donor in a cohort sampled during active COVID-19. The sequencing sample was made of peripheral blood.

In nucleotides, the CDR3 is TGTGCCAGCAGCCGACCCAGGGGGCAAGAGACCCAGTACTTC. Protein sequence: CASSRPRGQETQYF. The chain recombines TRBV7-9 with TRBJ2-5, with 7 bases fitting TRBD1. The V gene's germline CDR1 is SEHNR and CDR2 FQNEAQ (reference sequence). Losses at the gene ends were 5 bases for V and 2 bases for J; bases not matched to a gene: 5. CDR3 length equals 14 residues.